One sample yielded the 17 T cell receptor beta chains listed below, sequenced in a study of CD8 T cells in Susac syndrome. RNA totalling roughly 0.45 to 1 ug underwent reverse transcription with random hexamers. TCRdb reprocessed the immunoSEQ multiplex PCR reads via MiXCR and lists one record per CDR3 protein. The table lists 250,000 to 300,000 distinct CDR3 sequences, about 88% of them singletons. Sequenced sample: CD8+ T cells from PBMCs. Source of these receptors: a human donor with multiple sclerosis.

The chain uses TRBV9 and TRBJ2-3, with D possibly matching TRBD2 (5 bases). The CDR3 is 14 amino acids. The germline V and J ends were trimmed by 2 bases and 2 bases, with 9 bases remaining between them. Germline V gene lookup returns CDR1 SGDLS and CDR2 YYNGEE. The CDR3: CASSVREITDTQYF. The CDR3 bases are TGTGCCAGCAGCGTGAGGGAGATCACAGATACGCAGTATTTT.

This clonotype was observed a handful of times. The chain links TRBV14 to TRBJ2-1; D unclear. CDR1 SGHDN and CDR2 FVKESK come from the germline V gene. CDR3 length equals 14 residues. V was pared by 0 bases and J by 9 bases, with 12 bases between. CDR3 sequence reads: CASSQERRVSEQFF. The CDR3 DNA reads TGTGCCAGCAGCCAAGAAAGACGGGTTAGTGAGCAGTTCTTC.

The chain couples TRBV27 to TRBJ1-2; TRBD1 might be the D (5 bases). CDR1 MNHEY and CDR2 SMNVEV come from the germline V gene (reference sequence). Trimming removed 7 bases from V and 3 bases from J, with 15 bases in between. This CDR3 is 14 amino acids long. The CDR3 here is CASKAGSMHYGYTF. The DNA for the CDR3 is TGTGCCAGCAAGGCAGGGAGTATGCACTATGGCTACACCTTC.

The rearrangement joins TRBV12-3 or TRBV12-4 to TRBJ1-1; D not certain. The germline V and J ends were trimmed by 5 bases and 7 bases, with 14 bases remaining between them. This CDR3 has 13 residues. CDR3 residues: CASSPRVGFEAFF. CDR3 nucleotide sequence: TGTGCCAGCAGTCCCCGGGTCGGATTTGAAGCTTTCTTT.

The chain uses TRBV7-2 and TRBJ2-4; 8 bases are a match to TRBD2. There are 14 residues in the CDR3. Germline trimming cut 4 bases from V and 6 bases from J; bases unmatched to any gene: 5. Germline values: CDR1 SGHTA, CDR2 FQGNSA. The CDR3: CASSSGSGRNIQYF. Here the CDR3 DNA reads TGTGCCAGCAGCTCGGGAAGCGGGAGAAACATTCAGTACTTC.

J is TRBJ2-7 and V is TRBV10-3, with 8 bases matching TRBD1. The germline V gene has CDR1 ENHRY and CDR2 SYGVKD. The CDR3 loop spans 17 amino acids. Trimming cost V 8 bases and J 7 bases; bases outside gene matches: 22. The CDR3 here is CAIRRVLLRQGAGEQYF. CDR3 in DNA: TGTGCCATCCGTCGGGTCCTATTGCGGCAGGGGGCAGGAGAGCAGTACTTC.

The chain links TRBV12-3 or TRBV12-4 to TRBJ2-7; TRBD1 matches at 9 bases. Trimming removed 5 bases from V and 2 bases from J; junction bases left unmatched: 7. The CDR3 is 15 amino acids. The CDR3 bases are TGTGCCAGCAGTGGGCTCGGACAGGGGACCTACGAGCAGTACTTC. Protein product: CASSGLGQGTYEQYF.

The V call is TRBV3-1, the J call TRBJ2-2; D call uncertain. Germline V gene sequence: CDR1 LGHDT, CDR2 YNNKEL (reference sequence). Trimming took 7 bases from V and 1 from J, leaving 7 bases between them. The CDR3 extends over 13 amino acids. This CDR3 reads CASNDGNTGELFF. CDR3 sequence (DNA): TGTGCCAGCAACGACGGGAACACCGGGGAGCTGTTTTTT.

The chain uses TRBV9 and TRBJ2-1; D not certain. Germline V gene data show CDR1 as SGDLS and CDR2 as YYNGEE. Trimming shortened V by 4 bases and J by 12 bases, and 5 bases separated the two germline ends. CDR3 length: 9 amino acids. The CDR3 DNA follows: TGTGCCAGCAGCCCCGGGCAGTTCTTC. This sequence encodes CASSPGQFF. Using reference TRBV9 and TRBJ2-1 for the parts outside the CDR3, the full variable domain is DSGVTQTPKHLITATGQRVTLRCSPRSGDLSVYWYQQSLDQGLQFLIQYYNGEERAKGNILERFSAQQFPDLHSELNLSSLELGDSALYFCASSPGQFFGPGTRLTVL.

The chain links TRBV9 to TRBJ2-1; 8 bases agree with TRBD2. The junction had 9 bases not matched to a gene; V was cut back by 4 bases and J by 6 bases. CDR3 length equals 15 residues. Germline CDR1 reads SGDLS; CDR2 reads YYNGEE. CDR3 loop: CASSPSGGLGNEQFF. CDR3 bases: TGTGCCAGCAGCCCCAGCGGGGGCCTGGGCAATGAGCAGTTCTTC.

The chain is built from TRBV11-3 and TRBJ1-2, with 9 bases lining up with TRBD1. In germline, CDR1 is SGHNT, CDR2 YENEEA. The CDR3 loop spans 17 amino acids. J gave up 7 bases and V 7 bases, and 19 bases lay outside the gene matches. The CDR3 DNA follows: TGTGCCAGCATCCAAATTTACAGGGGGCGACGGTTGCGTGGCTACACCTTC. Protein: CASIQIYRGRRLRGYTF.

This chain connects TRBV29-1 to TRBJ2-5; 14 bases match TRBD2. V was pared by 1 base and J by 6 bases, with 7 bases of the junction left unmatched. This CDR3 contains 16 residues. Germline CDR1 and CDR2: SQVTM and ANQGSEA. CDR3 nucleotide sequence: TGCAGCGTTGAAGGACGACTAGCGGGAGGGGTAAAGACCCAGTACTTC. This codes for CSVEGRLAGGVKTQYF.

This chain connects TRBV5-4 to TRBJ2-5; 7 positions agree with TRBD1. This CDR3 has 16 amino acids. The trim removed 0 bases at V and 1 base at J, leaving 6 bases unmatched. Germline V gene data show CDR1 as SGHNT and CDR2 as YYREEE (reference sequence). CDR3 region: CASSLEEGGPQETQYF. CDR3 nucleotides: TGTGCCAGCAGCTTGGAGGAAGGGGGCCCCCAAGAGACCCAGTACTTC.

V gene TRBV7-2 combines with J gene TRBJ1-1; TRBD1 might be the D (6 bases). Germline V gene sequence: CDR1 SGHTA, CDR2 FQGNSA. Trimming pared 5 bases from V and 1 base from J, leaving 20 bases between. The CDR3 consists of 17 residues. CDR3 nucleotides: TGTGCCAGCAGCCGGTCGGCGGGGGCAGTCCGGAACACTGAAGCTTTCTTT. This encodes CASSRSAGAVRNTEAFF.

This clonotype was observed once. The V call is TRBV20-1, the J call TRBJ2-1; D is perhaps TRBD2 (5 bases). V gave up 3 bases and J gave up 0 bases, with 15 bases separating them. The CDR3 totals 16 residues. Germline CDR1 and CDR2: DFQATT and SNEGSKA (reference sequence). CDR3 coding DNA: TGCAGTGCTAGTGAGGCTAGCTGGAGCTCCTACAATGAGCAGTTCTTC. This codes for CSASEASWSSYNEQFF.

The genes are TRBV7-2 and TRBJ2-1, with D unresolved. Germline CDR1 is SGHTA and CDR2 is FQGNSA. This CDR3 is built from 16 residues. The V and J ends lost 5 bases and 0 bases respectively, with 14 bases between them. CDR3 sequence reads: CASSPGPSSSYNEQFF. The CDR3 nucleotides read TGTGCCAGCAGCCCCGGTCCATCGAGCTCCTACAATGAGCAGTTCTTC.

The chain joins TRBV7-2 to TRBJ2-2, with D possibly being TRBD1 (6 bases). Between the trimmed V and J ends, which lost 5 bases and 3 bases, there was a span of 13 bases. The CDR3 length is 15 residues. Germline CDR1 SGHTA, CDR2 FQGNSA. CDR3 coding DNA: TGTGCCAGCAGCGACGTGGGGGCGCACACCGGGGAGCTGTTTTTT. Its protein product is CASSDVGAHTGELFF.